This T cell receptor beta chain was recorded in a study of OX40 agonist ivuxolimab in advanced cancers. About the study as a whole: Ivuxolimab was a fully human IgG2 agonistic monoclonal antibody targeting the costimulatory receptor OX40 (CD134). The purpose of peripheral TCRbeta sequencing was to test whether ivuxolimab changed TCR sequence diversity and led to clonal T-cell expansion. Of the 50 to 55 patients in dose escalation, about 20 had hepatocellular carcinoma, approximately 15 had melanoma, 9 had renal cell carcinoma and 9 had head and neck cancer. Partial responses occurred in three dose-escalation patients, of whom one had hepatocellular carcinoma and two had cutaneous melanoma. Intravenous ivuxolimab was administered to patients every 2 weeks at six dose levels: 0.01, 0.1, 0.3, 1.5, 3 and 10 mg/kg. The dose-escalation cohort was about 83% male with a mean age of roughly 60 years, ranging from roughly 20 to 80. The paper reports the monotherapy dose-escalation portion (N of about 54 patients) of the phase I ivuxolimab trial. Patients were allowed to have had prior anti-PD-1, anti-PD-L1 or anti-CTLA-4 therapy, and approximately 40% of the dose-escalation patients had previously received checkpoint inhibitors. What the authors observed across the whole study: Low levels of normalized T-cell clonal expansion were also seen in some patients who did not respond. The antigen specificity of the clonally expanded peripheral T cells was not determined. At doses of 0.1 to 3.0 mg/kg, clonal expansion of both CD4+ and CD8+ blood T cells was observed from baseline to week 6. In partial responders in the 0.1-3.0 mg/kg groups, normalized peripheral clonal expansion was found to be among the lowest, especially among CD8+ T cells. After ivuxolimab, more expanded clones were found on average in CD8+ T cells than in CD4+ T cells.

Genomic DNA was isolated from the sorted cells so that the TCRbeta CDR3 region could be sequenced. The immunoSEQ Assay was used to sequence the TCRbeta CDR3 regions. Drawn from immuneACCESS, this table holds only the in-frame rearrangements with V and J called that TCRdb kept. Clones are partly lost; checked studies trace under half to an unresolved V gene and leave the rest unexplained. Across this sample there are over 85,000 clones, with approximately 89% seen only once. 0.27% of the sample goes to the ten largest clones. The trial excluded patients who had a history of autoimmune disease or who were on systemic immunosuppression. In every dose cohort, peripheral blood was drawn for TCR sequencing at baseline, cycle 4 day 1, and cycle 7 day 1. Samples were obtained from an open-label, multicenter, first-in-human phase I dose-escalation trial of ivuxolimab. Adults with locally advanced or metastatic melanoma, renal cell carcinoma, hepatocellular carcinoma or head and neck squamous cell carcinoma were enrolled in the trial. Before TCR sequencing, CD4+ and CD8+ T cells were separately sorted from peripheral blood.

Remarks on this clone: This clone's antigen is unknown. Qualities for individual bases were not recorded, and no much larger clone is one base off.

According to the germline V gene, CDR1 reads SGHRS and CDR2 reads YFSETQ. Taken from cysteine to phenylalanine, the CDR3 has 15 residues. Only CDR3 DNA is held: 45 bases, read in frame from base 1. V is reduced by 2 bases and J by 0 bases, leaving a spacing of 12 bases between them. This sequence uses TRBV5-1 and TRBJ2-7; there is no confident call for the D gene. This clonotype originated in an adult with an advanced solid tumor such as melanoma, head and neck, liver or kidney cancer. Specimen: CD4+ or CD8+ T cells sorted from blood, collected in a trial of the OX40 agonist ivuxolimab. Here the CDR3 is given as CASSLGQDHSYEQYF. At the DNA level, the sequence is TGCGCCAGCAGCTTAGGGCAGGACCACTCCTACGAGCAGTACTTC.